This is a list of T cell receptor beta chains from one sample in a study of cytomegalovirus exposure and HLA in healthy donors. Data came from immunoSEQ multiplex PCR; TCRdb stores just in-frame clones and leaves some out. This table has 110,000 to 150,000 clones, approximately 70% appearing once. Material for sequencing was PBMCs. These receptors all stem from a human donor in good health. The CDR3 runs from the conserved cysteine through the conserved F or W. Fields, in order: V gene, D gene, clone size, J gene, CDR3 protein, CDR3 DNA. D genes are given only for firm matches. Size is stated for part of the rows, as once, few or many counts, or as a class when the clone is expanded.

TRBV2	NA	NA	TRBJ2-3	CASSEWAGADTQYF	TGTGCCAGCAGTGAATGGGCAGGGGCAGATACGCAGTATTTT
TRBV5-1	TRBD1	NA	TRBJ2-7	CASSSGQGFNEQYF	TGCGCCAGCAGCTCGGGACAGGGGTTCAACGAGCAGTACTTC
TRBV6-1	TRBD1	NA	TRBJ1-1	CASRAGGENTEAFF	TGTGCCAGCAGAGCAGGGGGAGAGAACACTGAAGCTTTCTTT
TRBV6-1	TRBD2	few	TRBJ2-1	CASSEGAGEANEQFF	TGTGCCAGCAGTGAAGGAGCGGGAGAAGCGAATGAGCAGTTCTTC
TRBV25-1	NA	few	TRBJ2-7	CASSEYRFYEQYF	TGTGCCAGCAGTGAATACAGGTTCTACGAGCAGTACTTC
TRBV2	TRBD1	few	TRBJ2-7	CASSEFGTGAYEQYF	TGTGCCAGCAGTGAGTTCGGGACAGGGGCCTACGAGCAGTACTTC
TRBV5-6	NA	NA	TRBJ1-1	CASSLWGVGMNTEAFF	TGTGCCAGCAGCTTGTGGGGGGTAGGAATGAACACTGAAGCTTTCTTT
TRBV7-3	TRBD2	NA	TRBJ2-1	CASSLAGDHNEQFF	TGTGCCAGCAGCTTAGCGGGGGACCACAATGAGCAGTTCTTC
TRBV2	NA	NA	TRBJ2-3	CASRRLVTRTDTQYF	TGTGCCAGCAGAAGACTAGTTACTCGCACAGATACGCAGTATTTT
TRBV7-2	TRBD2	few	TRBJ2-2	CASSDVAGGTNTGELFF	TGTGCCAGCAGCGACGTAGCGGGAGGAACAAACACCGGGGAGCTGTTTTTT
TRBV29-1	NA	once	TRBJ2-7	CSAVFQGFDEQYF	TGCAGCGCCGTTTTCCAGGGTTTCGACGAGCAGTACTTC
TRBV5-8	TRBD1	NA	TRBJ1-2	CASSLTGEGWNYGYTF	TGTGCCAGCAGCTTGACAGGGGAAGGTTGGAACTATGGCTACACCTTC
TRBV27	TRBD1	NA	TRBJ1-1	CASSLGDRTEAFF	TGTGCCAGCAGTTTGGGGGACAGGACTGAAGCTTTCTTT
TRBV7-2	NA	NA	TRBJ2-4	CASSLAAVFGKNIQYF	TGTGCCAGCAGCTTAGCGGCGGTGTTTGGGAAAAACATTCAGTACTTC
TRBV28	TRBD1	NA	TRBJ2-7	CASSLGGQGWEQYF	TGTGCCAGCAGTTTAGGTGGACAGGGATGGGAGCAGTACTTC
TRBV27	TRBD1	NA	TRBJ2-7	CASGTGVCEQYF	TGTGCCAGCGGGACAGGGGTTTGCGAGCAGTACTTC
TRBV7-8	TRBD1	NA	TRBJ1-6	CASSTYRGLLHNSPLHF	TGTGCCAGCAGCACATACAGGGGGCTCCTCCATAATTCACCCCTCCACTTT
TRBV7-9	TRBD1	NA	TRBJ1-1	CASSLATAGGVF	TGTGCCAGCAGCTTAGCAACTGCAGGGGGCGTCTTT
TRBV19	TRBD1	NA	TRBJ1-3	CASSKTRDRATRNTIYF	TGTGCCAGTAGCAAGACGAGGGACAGGGCGACGAGAAACACCATATATTTT
TRBV10-3	NA	NA	TRBJ2-3	CAISARDTQYF	TGTGCCATCAGTGCCCGGGATACGCAGTATTTT
TRBV5-6	NA	NA	TRBJ1-2	CASSTQSGGYTF	TGTGCCAGCAGCACACAGAGCGGTGGCTACACCTTC
TRBV12-5	TRBD2	NA	TRBJ2-3	CASGSLLAGASTDTQYF	TGTGCTAGTGGTTCGCTACTAGCGGGCGCAAGCACAGATACGCAGTATTTT